This entry lists 14 T cell receptor beta chains sequenced from one sample in a study of shared clonotypes between healthy human individuals. Libraries were prepared by immunoSEQ multiplex PCR; TCRdb keeps only in-frame clonotypes and omits some of them. The sample yields 2 million to 2.5 million clones, approximately 94% seen once. The sample comprised naive CD4+ T cells sorted from blood. Stated subset: CD45RA+ positively selected. Every receptor here comes from a man between 18 and 29 years old in good health.

The rearrangement links TRBV27 to TRBJ2-5; a weak D match, TRBD2 (6 bases). The ends were cut back, 6 bases at V and 4 bases at J, with 12 bases in the middle. The V gene's germline CDR1 is MNHEY and CDR2 SMNVEV (reference sequence). This CDR3 region has 13 residues. The CDR3 region is CASSGLNRETQYF. In DNA, the CDR3 is TGTGCCAGCAGCGGACTAAATAGAGAGACCCAGTACTTC.

About this clone: Other DNA sequences of this sample code for an identical CDR3. V gene TRBV5-1 combines with J gene TRBJ1-6, with a tentative D call TRBD1 (6 bases). V was trimmed by 0 bases and J by 7 bases, leaving 8 bases between them. The CDR3 extends over 14 amino acids. Germline CDR1 reads SGHRS; CDR2 reads YFSETQ. CDR3 DNA sequence: TGCGCCAGCAGCTTGGAACAGGGAAATTCACCCCTCCACTTT. Its protein product is CASSLEQGNSPLHF.

The CDR3 region is CASSEASSGYGYTF. The CDR3 DNA sequence: TGTGCCAGCAGTGAAGCCAGCTCAGGGTATGGCTACACCTTC. This sequence joins TRBV6-1 and TRBJ1-2; a weak D match, TRBD1 (5 bases). This CDR3 has 14 amino acids. V lost 0 bases, J lost 5 bases, and 10 bases lay in between. Germline assignment: CDR1 MNHNS and CDR2 SASEGT.

This chain links TRBV10-3 with TRBJ2-1; 10 bases are shared with TRBD1. This CDR3 is 14 amino acids long. V was clipped by 8 bases and J by 5 bases; unmatched bases: 6. Germline V gene data show CDR1 as ENHRY and CDR2 as SYGVKD. CDR3 coding DNA: TGTGCCATCGGCTGGACAGGGGGTAACAATGAGCAGTTCTTC. The encoded protein is CAIGWTGGNNEQFF.

The rearrangement links TRBV28 to TRBJ2-7; 8 positions match TRBD1. The CDR3 has 14 residues. Per the germline V gene, CDR1 is MDHEN and CDR2 is SYDVKM. V lost 7 bases to trimming and J lost 2 bases; unmatched junction nucleotides: 7. The DNA of the CDR3 is TGTGCCAGCACGACCGGGACAGGTACCTACGAGCAGTACTTC. This codes for CASTTGTGTYEQYF.

The chain carries TRBV6-1 and TRBJ2-7; the match to TRBD1 covers 8 bases. This CDR3 has 15 residues. Germline V lookup: CDR1 MNHNS, CDR2 SASEGT. V gave up 6 bases and J gave up 2 bases; unmatched junction bases: 9. For the CDR3, the DNA is TGTGCCAGCAGGGACAGGGCCCTTTCCGCCTACGAGCAGTACTTC. Its protein is CASRDRALSAYEQYF.

The V call is TRBV5-1, the J call TRBJ2-1; 9 positions agree with TRBD2. J lost 9 bases, V lost 4 bases, and 11 bases had no gene match. CDR1 and CDR2 (germline): SGHRS, YFSETQ. The CDR3 runs 15 residues. Written as DNA, the CDR3 is TGCGCCAGCAGCGAAACCGGGACTAGCTCACGTGAGCAGTTCTTC. Amino acid sequence: CASSETGTSSREQFF.

This chain joins TRBV5-1 and TRBJ2-5; D call uncertain. Germline CDR1 and CDR2: SGHRS and YFSETQ. Trimming cost V 0 bases and J 0 bases, with 9 bases left between them. The CDR3 is 15 amino acids. CDR3 protein: CASSLVSGNQETQYF. CDR3 sequence (DNA): TGCGCCAGCAGCTTGGTCTCGGGTAACCAAGAGACCCAGTACTTC.

Points on this clone: The junction differs from germline at one of its ends, possibly a read error. The rearrangement uses TRBV18 and TRBJ2-3; 10 nucleotides match TRBD2. The CDR3 length is 15 residues. Germline lookup yields CDR1 KGHSH and CDR2 LQKENI. This CDR3 reads CASLPVLAGSDTQYF. The CDR3 bases are TGTGCCAGCTTACCAGTACTAGCGGGATCAGATACGCAGTATTTT.

On this clone itself: This same CDR3 is encoded by further DNA sequences in the sample. V usage is TRBV7-2 and J usage is TRBJ2-3; the match to TRBD2 covers 7 bases. The CDR3 is 15 amino acids. Trimming cost V 1 base and J 3 bases; bases outside gene matches: 4. In germline, CDR1 is SGHTA, CDR2 FQGNSA. For the CDR3, the DNA is TGTGCCAGCAGCTTAGGCGGGAGTGGTACAGATACGCAGTATTTT. Translating it yields CASSLGGSGTDTQYF.

V is TRBV5-1 and J is TRBJ2-7; D may match TRBD1 or TRBD2 (5 bases each). The germline V gene has CDR1 SGHRS and CDR2 YFSETQ. This CDR3 is 15 amino acids long. Between the trimmed V and J ends, which lost 1 base and 2 bases, there was a span of 13 bases. CDR3 nucleotide sequence: TGCGCCAGCAGCTTGCGGGGACCCAACCCCTACGAGCAGTACTTC. Its translation is CASSLRGPNPYEQYF.

This chain joins TRBV28 and TRBJ2-7; D perhaps matches TRBD2 (5 bases). Trimming shortened V by 6 bases and J by 2 bases, and 17 bases separated the two germline ends. The CDR3 consists of 15 residues. CDR1 is MDHEN and CDR2 is SYDVKM in the germline V gene. The CDR3 DNA is TGTGCCAGCAGCACCGTGCCGGACGGGGCCTACGAGCAGTACTTC. This codes for CASSTVPDGAYEQYF.

The chain employs TRBV19 and TRBJ1-2; D is unresolved. V was pared by 7 bases and J by 4 bases, with 19 bases between. Germline CDR1 is LNHDA and CDR2 is SQIVND (reference sequence). The CDR3 length is 15 residues. In DNA form, the CDR3 reads TGTGCCAGTAACAACGACGGACGGGCGGCCTATGGCTACACCTTC. Translating gives CASNNDGRAAYGYTF.

This clone came up a few times. The J gene is TRBJ1-6, the V gene TRBV28; D call uncertain. This CDR3 has 13 residues. Germline CDR1 reads MDHEN; CDR2 reads SYDVKM. V lost 7 bases to trimming and J lost 6 bases, with 10 bases between them. The DNA of the CDR3 is TGTGCCAGCAAGTTCGCCCTTAATTCACCCCTCCACTTT. Residues: CASKFALNSPLHF. Full variable domain (outside the CDR3, taken from reference TRBV28 and TRBJ1-6): DVKVTQSSRYLVKRTGEKVFLECVQDMDHENMFWYRQDPGLGLRLIYFSYDVKMKEKGDIPEGYSVSREKKERFSLILESASTNQTSMYLCASKFALNSPLHFGNGTRLTVT.